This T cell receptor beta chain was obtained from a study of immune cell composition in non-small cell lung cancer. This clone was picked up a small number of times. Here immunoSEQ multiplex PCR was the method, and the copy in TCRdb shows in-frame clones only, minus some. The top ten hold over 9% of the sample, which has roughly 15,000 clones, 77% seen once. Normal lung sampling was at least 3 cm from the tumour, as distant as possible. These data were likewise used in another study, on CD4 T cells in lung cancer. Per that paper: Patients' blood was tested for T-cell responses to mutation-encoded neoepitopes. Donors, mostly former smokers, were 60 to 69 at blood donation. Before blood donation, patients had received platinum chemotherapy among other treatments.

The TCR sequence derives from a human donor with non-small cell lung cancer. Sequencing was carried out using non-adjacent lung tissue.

The CDR3 DNA is TGTGCCAGCTCAGTCTACCGGGCAGGTTATGGCTACACCTTC. It codes for CASSVYRAGYGYTF. The genes are TRBV18 and TRBJ1-2, with D unclear. Germline V gene data show CDR1 as KGHSH and CDR2 as LQKENI. This CDR3 region has 14 residues. V lost 5 bases, J lost 5 bases, and 15 bases lay in between.